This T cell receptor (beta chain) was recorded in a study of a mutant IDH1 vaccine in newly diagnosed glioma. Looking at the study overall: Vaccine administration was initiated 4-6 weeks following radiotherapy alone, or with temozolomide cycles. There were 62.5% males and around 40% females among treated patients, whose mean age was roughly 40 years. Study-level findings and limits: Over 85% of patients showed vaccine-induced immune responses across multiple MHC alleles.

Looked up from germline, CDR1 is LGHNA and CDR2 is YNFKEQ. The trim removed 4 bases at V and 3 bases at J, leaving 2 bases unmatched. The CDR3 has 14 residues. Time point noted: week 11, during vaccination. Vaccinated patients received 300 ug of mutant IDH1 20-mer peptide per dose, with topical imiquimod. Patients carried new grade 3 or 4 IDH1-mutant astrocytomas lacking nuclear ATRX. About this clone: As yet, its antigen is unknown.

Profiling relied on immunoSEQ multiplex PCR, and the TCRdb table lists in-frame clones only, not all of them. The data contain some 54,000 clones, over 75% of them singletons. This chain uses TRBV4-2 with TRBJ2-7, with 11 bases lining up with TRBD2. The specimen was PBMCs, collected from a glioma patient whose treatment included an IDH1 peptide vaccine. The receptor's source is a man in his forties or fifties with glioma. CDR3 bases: TGTGCCAGCAGCCCACTAGCGGGAGACTACGAGCAGTACTTC. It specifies CASSPLAGDYEQYF.